These 4 T cell receptor beta chains were all obtained from the same sample, sequenced in a study of cytomegalovirus exposure and HLA in healthy donors. Assay: immunoSEQ multiplex PCR; the TCRdb copy retains only in-frame clones and omits some. This sample yields some 120,000 clones, of which 75% to 90% are seen a single time; around 1.1% belongs to the top ten. Sequencing used PBMCs. The source of these receptors is a woman aged 18 to 35 in good health and CMV-seronegative.

V and J are TRBV5-4 and TRBJ1-1; no reliable D call. The CDR3 spans 15 residues. V lost 0 bases and J 1 base, leaving 10 bases between the germline ends. Germline V gene sequence: CDR1 SGHNT, CDR2 YYREEE (reference sequence). The CDR3 is CASSLVRQKNTEAFF. The CDR3 DNA reads as TGTGCCAGCAGCTTGGTGCGGCAGAAGAACACTGAAGCTTTCTTT.

The V and J genes are TRBV7-9 and TRBJ1-3, with a possible D match to TRBD1 (5 bases). CDR3 size: 16 residues. V lost 6 bases, J lost 1 base, and 16 bases lay in between. Per the germline V gene, CDR1 is SEHNR and CDR2 is FQNEAQ (reference sequence). The CDR3 bases are TGTGCCAGCAGTCCTCGTGGGGGGACTTCTGGAAACACCATATATTTT. As protein: CASSPRGGTSGNTIYF.

This chain joins TRBV19 and TRBJ2-2, with 7 nucleotides matching TRBD2. CDR1 and CDR2 (germline): LNHDA, SQIVND (reference sequence). The V and J ends lost 8 bases and 1 base, in that order; junction bases with no gene match: 4. This CDR3 spans 14 amino acids. The CDR3 DNA is TGTGCCAGTCGGGCTAGCGGGAACACCGGGGAGCTGTTTTTT. This gives the protein CASRASGNTGELFF.

The V and J genes are TRBV11-2 and TRBJ1-5; D is ambiguous. Germline V lookup: CDR1 SGHAT, CDR2 FQNNGV. V was pared by 0 bases and J by 4 bases, with 13 bases between. The CDR3 runs to 16 residues. The CDR3: CASSLDRVPENQPQHF. The CDR3 region has the DNA TGTGCCAGCAGCTTAGACCGGGTCCCGGAGAATCAGCCCCAGCATTTT.